This T cell receptor (beta chain) was captured by sequencing in a study of blood T cells in healthy people across ages. Findings of the study overall: The unknown donor CMV status may have confounded expanded clonotype changes. Getting older went along with TCR beta diversity per million T cells dropping roughly linearly. Estimates of diversity drawn from one million T cells were considered underestimates.

CDR3 length: 14 amino acids. Trimming left V 0 bases short and J 2 bases short, with 8 bases between. Germline loops: CDR1 DFQATT, CDR2 SNEGSKA (reference sequence). For this clonotype: Its specificity is not known.

Next came a second PCR, run for about 7 to 12 cycles, which used a sample-barcoded 5' primer along with a J-beta primer mix. Every single cDNA molecule received a tag from a template-switch adaptor with 12 random nucleotides. TCRdb ran MiXCR on the 5' RACE reads and lists one entry per CDR3 protein. The profile shows under 2 million distinct CDR3 sequences, 34% of them singletons. The V gene is TRBV20-1, the J gene TRBJ2-1; D call uncertain. Source material: blood. This receptor was obtained from a woman in her 30s in good health. Here the CDR3 DNA reads TGCAGTGCTAGAGATCTTGAAACCTACAATGAGCAGTTCTTC. Its translation: CSARDLETYNEQFF.